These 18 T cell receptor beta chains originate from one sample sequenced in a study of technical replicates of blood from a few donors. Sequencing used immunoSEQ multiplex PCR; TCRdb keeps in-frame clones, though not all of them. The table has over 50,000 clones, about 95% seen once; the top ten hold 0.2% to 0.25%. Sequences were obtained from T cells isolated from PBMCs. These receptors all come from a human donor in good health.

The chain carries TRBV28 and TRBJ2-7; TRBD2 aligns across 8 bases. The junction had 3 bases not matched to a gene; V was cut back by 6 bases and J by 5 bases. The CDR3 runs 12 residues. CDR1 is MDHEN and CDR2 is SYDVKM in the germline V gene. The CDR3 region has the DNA TGTGCCAGCAGCCCCGGGGGGGACGAGCAGTACTTC. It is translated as CASSPGGDEQYF.

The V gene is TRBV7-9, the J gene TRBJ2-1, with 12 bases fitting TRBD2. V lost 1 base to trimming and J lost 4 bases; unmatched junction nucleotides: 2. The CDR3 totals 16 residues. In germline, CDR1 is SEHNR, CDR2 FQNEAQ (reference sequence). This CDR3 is CASSLETSGGYNEQFF. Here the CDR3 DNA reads TGTGCCAGCAGCTTAGAGACTAGCGGGGGATACAATGAGCAGTTCTTC. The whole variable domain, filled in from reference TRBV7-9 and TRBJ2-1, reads DTGVSQNPRHKITKRGQNVTFRCDPISEHNRLYWYRQTLGQGPEFLTYFQNEAQLEKSRLLSDRFSAERPKGSFSTLEIQRTEQGDSAMYLCASSLETSGGYNEQFFGPGTRLTVL.

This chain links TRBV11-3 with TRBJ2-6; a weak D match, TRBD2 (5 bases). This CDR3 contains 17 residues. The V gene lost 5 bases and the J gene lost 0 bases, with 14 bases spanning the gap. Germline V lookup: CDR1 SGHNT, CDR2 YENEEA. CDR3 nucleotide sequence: TGTGCCAGCAGCACAGATGGACGGGACTCTGGGGCCAACGTCCTGACTTTC. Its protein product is CASSTDGRDSGANVLTF.

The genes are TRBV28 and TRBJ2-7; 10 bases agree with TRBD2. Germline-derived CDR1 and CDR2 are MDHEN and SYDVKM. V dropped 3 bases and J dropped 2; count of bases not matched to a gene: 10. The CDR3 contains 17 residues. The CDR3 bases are TGTGCCAGCAGTTTCTTCGGACTAGCGGCCGGAGCCTACGAGCAGTACTTC. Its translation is CASSFFGLAAGAYEQYF.

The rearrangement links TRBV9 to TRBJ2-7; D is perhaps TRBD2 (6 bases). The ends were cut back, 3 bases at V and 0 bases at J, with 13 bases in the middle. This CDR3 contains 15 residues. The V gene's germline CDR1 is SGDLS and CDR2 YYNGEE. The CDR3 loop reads CASSEGLTTSYEQYF. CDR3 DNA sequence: TGTGCCAGCAGCGAGGGACTTACGACCTCCTACGAGCAGTACTTC.

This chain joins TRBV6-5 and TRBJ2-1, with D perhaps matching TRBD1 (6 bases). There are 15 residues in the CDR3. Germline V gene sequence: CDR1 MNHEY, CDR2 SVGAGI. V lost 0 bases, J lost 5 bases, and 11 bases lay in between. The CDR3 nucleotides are TGTGCCAGCAGTTACTCGCGAACAGGGAACAATGAGCAGTTCTTC. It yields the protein CASSYSRTGNNEQFF.

The CDR3 region is CAISDKVEVNQPQHF. CDR3 in DNA: TGTGCCATCAGTGATAAGGTGGAGGTAAATCAGCCCCAGCATTTT. The chain links TRBV10-3 to TRBJ1-5; no clear D. CDR3 size: 15 residues. Germline-derived CDR1 and CDR2 are ENHRY and SYGVKD. Trimming took off 3 bases at V and 4 bases at J, with 13 bases between the two ends.

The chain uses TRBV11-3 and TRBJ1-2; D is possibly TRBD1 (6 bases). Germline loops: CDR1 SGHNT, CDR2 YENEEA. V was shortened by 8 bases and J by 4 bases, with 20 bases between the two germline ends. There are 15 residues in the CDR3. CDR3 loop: CASSTGTRDIYGYTF. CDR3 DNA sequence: TGTGCCAGCTCTACAGGGACCCGGGACATCTATGGCTACACCTTC. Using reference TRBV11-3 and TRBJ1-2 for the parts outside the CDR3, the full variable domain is EAGVVQSPRYKIIEKKQPVAFWCNPISGHNTLYWYLQNLGQGPELLIRYENEEAVDDSQLPKDRFSAERLKGVDSTLKIQPAELGDSAVYLCASSTGTRDIYGYTFGSGTRLTVV.

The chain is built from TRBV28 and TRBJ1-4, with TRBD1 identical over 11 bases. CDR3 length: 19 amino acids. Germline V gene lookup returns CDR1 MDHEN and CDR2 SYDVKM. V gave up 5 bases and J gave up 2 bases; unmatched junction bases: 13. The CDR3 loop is CASSPWTGGRGLTNEKLFF. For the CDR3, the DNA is TGTGCCAGCAGTCCTTGGACAGGGGGCAGAGGATTGACTAATGAAAAACTGTTTTTT.

The DNA of the CDR3 is TGCGCCAGCAGCTTGGGGTTAGACTCTGGGGCCAACGTCCTGACTTTC. Protein: CASSLGLDSGANVLTF. The V and J genes are TRBV5-1 and TRBJ2-6, with D unresolved. The CDR3 loop spans 16 amino acids. Looked up from germline, CDR1 is SGHRS and CDR2 is YFSETQ. The ends were cut back, 0 bases at V and 0 bases at J, with 7 bases in the middle.

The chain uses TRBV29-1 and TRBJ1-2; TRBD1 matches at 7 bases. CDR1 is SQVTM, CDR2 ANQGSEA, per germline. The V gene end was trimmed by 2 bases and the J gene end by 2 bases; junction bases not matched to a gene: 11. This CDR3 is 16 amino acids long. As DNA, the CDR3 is TGCAGCGTTGAAAGGGGGCGGGAAGTCTTAAACTATGGCTACACCTTC. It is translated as CSVERGREVLNYGYTF.

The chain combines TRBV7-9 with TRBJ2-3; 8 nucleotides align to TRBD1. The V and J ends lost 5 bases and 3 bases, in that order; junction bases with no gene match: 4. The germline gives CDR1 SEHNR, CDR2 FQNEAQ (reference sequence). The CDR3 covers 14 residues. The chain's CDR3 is CASSPRQGTDTQYF. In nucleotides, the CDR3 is TGTGCCAGCAGCCCCCGACAGGGGACAGATACGCAGTATTTT.

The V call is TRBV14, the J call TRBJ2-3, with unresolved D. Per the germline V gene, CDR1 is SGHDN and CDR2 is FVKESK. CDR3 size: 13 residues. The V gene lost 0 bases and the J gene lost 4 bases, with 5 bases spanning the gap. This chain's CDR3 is CASSQDLADTQYF. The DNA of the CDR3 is TGTGCCAGCAGCCAAGATCTTGCAGATACGCAGTATTTT.

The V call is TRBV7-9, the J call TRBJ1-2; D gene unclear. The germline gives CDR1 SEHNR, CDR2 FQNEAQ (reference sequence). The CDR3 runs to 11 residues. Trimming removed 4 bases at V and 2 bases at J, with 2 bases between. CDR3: CASSSNYGYTF. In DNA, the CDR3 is TGTGCCAGCAGCTCAAACTATGGCTACACCTTC.

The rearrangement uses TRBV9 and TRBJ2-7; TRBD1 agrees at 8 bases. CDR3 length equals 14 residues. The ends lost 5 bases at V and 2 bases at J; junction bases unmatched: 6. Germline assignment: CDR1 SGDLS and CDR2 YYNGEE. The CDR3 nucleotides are TGTGCCAGCAGACAGACAGGGGATCCCTACGAGCAGTACTTC. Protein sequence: CASRQTGDPYEQYF.

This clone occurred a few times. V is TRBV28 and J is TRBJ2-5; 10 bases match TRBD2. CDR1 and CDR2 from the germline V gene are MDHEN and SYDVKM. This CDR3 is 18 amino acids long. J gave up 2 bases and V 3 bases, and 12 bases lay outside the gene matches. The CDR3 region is CASSFPTLHSGGQETQYF. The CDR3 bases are TGTGCCAGCAGTTTCCCAACCCTTCATAGCGGGGGGCAAGAGACCCAGTACTTC.

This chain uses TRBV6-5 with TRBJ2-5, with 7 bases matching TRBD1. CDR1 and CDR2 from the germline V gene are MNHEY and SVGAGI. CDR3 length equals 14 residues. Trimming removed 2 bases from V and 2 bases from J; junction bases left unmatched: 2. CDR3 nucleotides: TGTGCCAGCAGTTACCGGGACAGACAAGAGACCCAGTACTTC. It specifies CASSYRDRQETQYF.

The CDR3 loop reads CASSRGAGQSTDTQYF. The DNA for the CDR3 is TGTGCCAGCAGCAGGGGAGCGGGCCAAAGCACAGATACGCAGTATTTT. J is TRBJ2-3 and V is TRBV5-6; perhaps TRBD2 as D (6 bases). This CDR3 has 16 residues. The V gene's germline CDR1 is SGHDT and CDR2 YYEEEE. V was clipped by 4 bases and J by 0 bases, with 15 bases between them.